This TCR beta chain was sequenced during a study of blood T cells in healthy people across ages. Points from the study as a whole: Estimated diversity across one million T cells was deemed an underestimate. Donor CMV infection status was unknown, possibly confounding age-related changes in expanded clonotypes.

Germline trimming cut 3 bases from V and 6 bases from J; bases unmatched to any gene: 11. Germline CDR1 MDHEN, CDR2 SYDVKM. The CDR3 runs to 16 residues. Using a J-beta primer mix together with a sample-barcoded 5' primer, a second PCR was run for roughly 7 to 12 cycles. Each sample yielded at least 3 million CDR3-containing paired-end reads. TCRdb re-analysed the 5' RACE reads in MiXCR, keeping a single row per CDR3 protein. This sample has 750,000 to 950,000 distinct CDR3 sequences, with about 28% found just once. This clonotype was recorded at least ten times. Its antigen is not identified. These data also featured in a second study, about T cells of mothers and their children. Per that study: Persistent microchimeric T cell clones were sought, and none were detected.

The sequence was obtained from a woman aged 40 to 55 in good health. This chain connects TRBV28 to TRBJ2-1, with 7 bases lining up with TRBD2. Sequenced sample: blood. The CDR3 DNA sequence: TGTGCCAGCAGTTTGGGGGGGAGTAGCGGAGGCAATGAGCAGTTCTTC. As protein: CASSLGGSSGGNEQFF.